Below, 5 T cell receptor beta chains from the same sample are listed, as sequenced in a study of T cell responses to AZD1222 COVID-19 vaccine. The method was immunoSEQ multiplex PCR; TCRdb's version includes in-frame clones alone and lacks a portion of them. The repertoire holds approximately 270,000 clones, with almost 95% as singletons. The sample here was peripheral blood, taken 28 days after the second AZD1222 dose. The receptor source for this set is an adult who received the AZD1222 COVID-19 vaccine.

The V gene is TRBV23-1, the J gene TRBJ1-1; D gene uncertain. TRBV23-1 counts as an open reading frame of uncertain function. Trimming pared 0 bases from V and 11 bases from J, leaving 10 bases between. CDR3 length: 12 residues. Here the CDR3 reads CASSQSAREAFF. The CDR3, as DNA: TGCGCCAGCAGTCAATCGGCCCGGGAGGCTTTCTTT.

The V and J genes are TRBV3-1 (or the pseudogene TRBV3-2) and TRBJ1-3; 9 bases are a match to TRBD1. The CDR3 is made up of 15 amino acids. Germline values: CDR1 LGHDT, CDR2 YNNKEL (reference sequence). After removal of 3 bases from V and 8 bases from J, the junction contained 8 bases not matched to a gene. This chain's CDR3 is CASSHTGGIGYTIYF. In DNA form, the CDR3 reads TGTGCCAGCAGCCATACAGGGGGCATAGGATACACCATATATTTT.

CDR3: CAWKPVAGATGELFF. The CDR3, as DNA: TGTGCCTGGAAGCCGGTTGCGGGAGCTACCGGGGAGCTGTTTTTT. This chain connects TRBV30 to TRBJ2-2; 7 bases align to TRBD2. Trimming at V came to 4 bases and at J to 5 bases, leaving 10 bases not matched to a gene. Germline V gene data show CDR1 as GTSNPN and CDR2 as SVGIG (reference sequence). The CDR3 is 15 residues long.

This clone was observed once. This chain connects TRBV20-1 to TRBJ2-1; D may be TRBD2 (6 bases). The CDR3 extends over 15 amino acids. V was clipped by 3 bases and J by 9 bases, with 21 bases between them. CDR1 is DFQATT and CDR2 is SNEGSKA in the germline V gene (reference sequence). For the CDR3, the DNA is TGCAGTGCTAGTATCCCTGCCCGCTCGCGGGGTGAGCAGTTCTTC. As protein: CSASIPARSRGEQFF.

The chain links TRBV7-2 to TRBJ2-5; 9 nucleotides match TRBD2. J was trimmed by 7 bases and V by 11 bases; bases with no gene match: 11. The CDR3 spans 13 residues. Germline-derived CDR1 and CDR2 are SGHTA and FQGNSA. The CDR3 loop reads CAGGGGAAGTQYF. The CDR3 DNA sequence: TGTGCCGGCGGGGGGGGAGCAGCTGGGACCCAGTACTTC. Using reference TRBV7-2 and TRBJ2-5 for the parts outside the CDR3, the full variable domain is GAGVSQSPSNKVTEKGKDVELRCDPISGHTALYWYRQSLGQGLEFLIYFQGNSAPDKSGLPSDRFSAERTGGSVSTLTIQRTQQEDSAVYLCAGGGGAAGTQYFGPGTRLLVL.